One and the same sample provided the 17 T cell receptor beta chains below, sequenced in a study of blood T cells in healthy people across ages. It was with a sample-barcoded 5' primer and a J-beta primer mix that a second PCR of roughly 6 to 11 cycles was run. TCRdb reprocessed the 5' RACE reads via MiXCR and lists one record per CDR3 protein. In the table there are about 750,000 distinct CDR3 sequences, about 48% of which are singletons. Input material: blood. The receptors were sampled from an older man in good health.

The V and J genes are TRBV19 and TRBJ2-4; a possible D gene is TRBD2 (5 bases). The J call may not be correct, given that the DNA end is closer to TRBJ2-7. The CDR3 length is 16 residues. Germline CDR1 LNHDA, CDR2 SQIVND (reference sequence). The DNA of the CDR3 is TGTGCCAGTAGTCCCTTCACCGGAGGCAGTACCTACGAGCAGTACTTC. It is translated as CASSPFTGGSTYEQYF.

The V call is TRBV10-3, the J call TRBJ2-5, with D perhaps being TRBD1 or TRBD2 (6 bases each). Germline loops: CDR1 ENHRY, CDR2 SYGVKD. The V gene lost 4 bases and the J gene lost 4 bases, with 13 bases spanning the gap. The CDR3 is 14 residues long. The CDR3 reads CAISVLQGGETQYF. In DNA, the CDR3 is TGTGCCATCAGTGTCCTACAGGGAGGAGAGACCCAGTACTTC.

The genes are TRBV11-2 and TRBJ2-3, with unresolved D. The CDR3 is 15 residues long. Trimming pared 4 bases from V and 14 bases from J, leaving 25 bases between. Germline V CDR1 and CDR2: SGHAT, FQNNGV. DNA of the CDR3: TGTGCCAGCAGCTCATCCCCTAGTGGGCGCAGATACGCGTATTTT. Protein: CASSSSPSGRRYAYF.

The count of this clonotype is one. The chain employs TRBV4-1 and TRBJ2-1, with TRBD2 matching over 7 bases. The J call could be wrong; TRBJ2-7 is a better fit for the DNA end. The CDR3 is 15 amino acids. From germline, CDR1 is MGHRA and CDR2 YSYEKL. The CDR3 sequence is CASSQDGRSDNEQYF. Here the CDR3 DNA reads TGCGCCAGCAGCCAGGACGGGAGGTCCGACAATGAGCAGTACTTC.

Remarks on this clonotype: One junction end disagrees with the germline gene, perhaps due to a read error. V gene TRBV20-1 combines with J gene TRBJ2-3, with TRBD2 matching over 9 bases. From germline, CDR1 is DFQATT and CDR2 SNEGSKA (reference sequence). The CDR3 extends over 16 amino acids. In DNA, the CDR3 is TGCAGTGCCCCCGGTCGTCTAGCGGGAAGCACAGGTACGCAGTATTTT. This translates into CSAPGRLAGSTGTQYF.

This rearrangement joins TRBV13 to TRBJ2-1, with D possibly TRBD2 on 5 matching bases. The CDR3 sequence is 16 residues long. The germline V and J ends were trimmed by 0 bases and 2 bases, with 11 bases remaining between them. The germline V gene encodes CDR1 PRHDT and CDR2 FYEKMQ (reference sequence). The CDR3 DNA is TGTGCCAGCAGCTTAGGTCCTAACGGGACCTACAATGAGCAGTTCTTC. Encoded protein: CASSLGPNGTYNEQFF.

This clonotype was detected only once. J is TRBJ2-7 and V is TRBV29-1; TRBD1 might be the D (6 bases). Looked up from germline, CDR1 is SQVTM and CDR2 is ANQGSEA. V was trimmed by 4 bases and J by 0 bases, leaving 13 bases between them. The CDR3 is made up of 14 amino acids. The CDR3: CSVGVGTSSYEQYF. The CDR3 coding sequence is TGCAGCGTTGGGGTCGGGACAAGCTCCTACGAGCAGTACTTC.

The chain couples TRBV12-3 or TRBV12-4 to TRBJ2-5; D is perhaps TRBD1 (7 bases). The DNA end lines up better with TRBJ2-7; the J call may be wrong. The CDR3 loop spans 15 amino acids. CDR3 loop: CASSLVNRGGDEQYF. DNA for the CDR3: TGTGCCAGCAGTTTAGTAAACAGGGGAGGCGACGAGCAGTACTTC.

This clonotype appeared many times. The rearrangement joins TRBV12-3 or TRBV12-4 to TRBJ2-1; the D is unclear. V lost 6 bases to trimming and J lost 0 bases, with 0 bases between them. The CDR3 runs 11 residues. CDR3 region: CASSSYNEQFF. DNA for the CDR3: TGTGCCAGCAGCTCCTACAATGAGCAGTTCTTC.

This clonotype has more than one count but fewer than ten. The chain joins TRBV20-1 to TRBJ2-6; D remains unclear. The V gene's germline CDR1 is DFQATT and CDR2 SNEGSKA (reference sequence). The germline V and J ends were trimmed by 6 bases and 1 base, with 16 bases remaining between them. CDR3 size: 16 residues. The CDR3 protein is CSARRPQESGANVLTF. Written as DNA, the CDR3 is TGCAGTGCCCGTCGCCCCCAGGAGTCTGGGGCCAACGTCCTGACTTTC.

This clonotype was counted only a few times. J is TRBJ2-5 and V is TRBV24-1; 7 bases align to TRBD1. Germline V gene sequence: CDR1 KGHDR, CDR2 SFDVKD. J lost 4 bases, V lost 5 bases, and 9 bases had no gene match. The CDR3 runs to 15 residues. This chain's CDR3 is CATSAGRGIPETQYF. The CDR3 DNA follows: TGTGCCACCAGTGCGGGCAGGGGGATCCCAGAGACCCAGTACTTC.

The chain links TRBV14 to TRBJ2-1; 7 bases fit TRBD2. The J call is in doubt because the DNA end fits TRBJ2-7 better. The CDR3 runs to 17 residues. Germline loops: CDR1 SGHDN, CDR2 FVKESK. CDR3 protein: CASSQERWEGGNNEQYF. The CDR3 DNA follows: TGTGCCAGCAGCCAAGAGAGGTGGGAGGGCGGGAACAATGAGCAGTACTTC.

This clonotype appeared a single time. The chain recombines TRBV3-1 with TRBJ1-2; a possible D gene is TRBD1 (5 bases). Germline lookup yields CDR1 LGHDT and CDR2 YNNKEL (reference sequence). The CDR3 has 14 amino acids. V was trimmed by 0 bases and J by 8 bases, leaving 13 bases between them. Here the CDR3 reads CASSQDRGARGYTF. The DNA for the CDR3 is TGTGCCAGCAGCCAAGATCGTGGGGCCCGGGGCTACACCTTC.

The V and J genes are TRBV29-1 and TRBJ2-1, with 14 bases identical to TRBD2. The V gene end was trimmed by 7 bases and the J gene end by 1 base; junction bases not matched to a gene: 9. CDR1 is SQVTM, CDR2 ANQGSEA, per germline. The CDR3 has 17 amino acids. CDR3 sequence: CSELGLAGASSYNEQFF. DNA for the CDR3: TGCAGCGAATTGGGACTAGCGGGAGCCAGTTCCTACAATGAGCAGTTCTTC.

V is TRBV12-3 or TRBV12-4 and J is TRBJ2-3, with unresolved D. This CDR3 spans 14 amino acids. The V gene lost 5 bases and the J gene lost 2 bases, with 11 bases spanning the gap. CDR3 protein: CASSPSWFTDTQYF. CDR3 bases: TGTGCCAGCAGTCCATCATGGTTCACAGATACGCAGTATTTT.

The J gene is TRBJ1-1, the V gene TRBV7-2; possibly TRBD1 for D (5 bases). Germline V gives CDR1 SGHTA, CDR2 FQGNSA. The CDR3 runs 16 residues. Trimming removed 5 bases at V and 2 bases at J, with 18 bases between. CDR3 residues: CASSRNHLRDNTEAFF. CDR3 nucleotides: TGTGCCAGCAGCCGCAACCACCTCCGGGACAACACTGAAGCTTTCTTT.

The chain has TRBV20-1 and TRBJ2-5; TRBD2 matches 10 bases. CDR3 length: 14 amino acids. Germline V gene lookup returns CDR1 DFQATT and CDR2 SNEGSKA (reference sequence). The ends lost 5 bases at V and 11 bases at J; junction bases unmatched: 14. CDR3 sequence (DNA): TGCAGTGCTTATAGCGGGAGGAATTACAATGAGCAGTACTTC. Encoded protein: CSAYSGRNYNEQYF.